This TCR beta chain was recovered during a study of T cell responses to AZD1222 COVID-19 vaccine. The overall study: Second-dose intervals near 4 or 12 weeks were combined.

The protocol was immunoSEQ multiplex PCR, while the TCRdb copy is restricted to in-frame clones and leaves out a portion. The data contain about 140,000 clones, more than 90% of them singletons. Points on this clone: The identical CDR3 is also encoded by other nucleotide sequences in the sample.

The sequence derives from an adult in good health. The specimen comprised peripheral blood, sampled on day 0 of AZD1222 vaccination.

Here the CDR3 DNA reads TGTGCCAGCAGCTTGGGGGCCGGGGGCGGCAATCAGCCCCAGCATTTT. It yields the protein CASSLGAGGGNQPQHF. This chain uses TRBV5-6 with TRBJ1-5, with D possibly being TRBD1 (6 bases). The germline V gene encodes CDR1 SGHDT and CDR2 YYEEEE. CDR3 size: 16 residues. V was pared by 0 bases and J by 2 bases, with 12 bases between.